The clone carrying this T cell receptor (beta chain) was seen more than once but under ten times. The antigen is not known. TCRdb independently ran MiXCR on the reads; one entry per CDR3 protein. The sample comprises some 600,000 distinct CDR3 sequences, less than 25% of which are singletons, and 8% rests with the top ten. The ends were cut back, 7 bases at V and 6 bases at J, with 25 bases in the middle. The CDR3 sequence is 17 residues long. Germline V gene lookup returns CDR1 SGHVS and CDR2 FNYEAQ. The sample belongs to a study of T cell repertoires in cytomegalovirus infection. About the research overall: Public TCR beta signatures marked donors with CMV infection and the matching HLA.

Findings and limits, study-wide: Predominance within the ex vivo response was attributable to HLA-C-restricted CMV-specific TCR beta clonotypes.

The material sequenced was CD8+ T cells from PBMCs. This clonotype was sampled from a human donor in good health (CMV status not recorded). Some clones in this sample may be carry-over from other donors' samples. The chain uses TRBV7-6 and TRBJ1-5, with a tentative D call TRBD1 (6 bases). Here the CDR3 DNA reads TGTGCCAGCACCACCGGTGGGGGCCTCGGGGGAATTCAGCCCCAGCATTTT. Its translation is CASTTGGGLGGIQPQHF.